One sample yielded the 24 T cell receptor beta chains listed below, sequenced in a study of T cell responses to AZD1222 COVID-19 vaccine. This table comes from immunoSEQ multiplex PCR, and its TCRdb copy is limited to in-frame clones, with some not included. The repertoire holds approximately 65,000 clones, with more than 70% as singletons. The sample consisted of peripheral blood, taken on day 0 of AZD1222 vaccination. Receptors were obtained from an adult in good health.

This clone was picked up one time. The chain couples TRBV28 to TRBJ2-7, with D possibly called TRBD1 or TRBD2 (5 bases each). V shed 3 bases and J shed 1 base, with 16 bases lying between them. The CDR3 runs 16 residues. The germline V gene encodes CDR1 MDHEN and CDR2 SYDVKM. DNA for the CDR3: TGTGCCAGCAGTTTTGAACGGGGACCCCAGTCCTACGAGCAGTACTTC. Its translation: CASSFERGPQSYEQYF.

The chain links TRBV4-1 to TRBJ1-4, with 7 positions matching TRBD1. The CDR3 totals 14 residues. Per the germline V gene, CDR1 is MGHRA and CDR2 is YSYEKL. The V segment lost 3 bases and the J segment 5 bases; nucleotides outside the gene matches: 3. CDR3 region: CASSQVQGNEKLFF. For the CDR3, the DNA is TGCGCCAGCAGCCAGGTACAGGGGAATGAAAAACTGTTTTTT.

The chain joins TRBV5-6 to TRBJ1-6, with 8 nucleotides matching TRBD1. The CDR3 has 15 residues. Germline values: CDR1 SGHDT, CDR2 YYEEEE. The ends lost 2 bases at V and 3 bases at J; junction bases unmatched: 1. CDR3 loop: CASSLTGGYNSPLHF. Written as DNA, the CDR3 is TGTGCCAGCAGCTTAACAGGGGGCTATAATTCACCCCTCCACTTT.

The chain carries TRBV30 and TRBJ1-6; 9 nucleotides line up with TRBD1. Germline CDR1 is GTSNPN and CDR2 is SVGIG (reference sequence). V dropped 3 bases and J dropped 7; count of bases not matched to a gene: 13. CDR3 length equals 17 residues. The CDR3 DNA reads as TGTGCCTGGAGCGGAGACCGGGACAGGGTAGAGAATTCACCCCTCCACTTT. Translation gives CAWSGDRDRVENSPLHF. The full variable domain, rest sourced from reference TRBV30 and TRBJ1-6, is SQTIHQWPATLVQPVGSPLSLECTVEGTSNPNLYWYRQAAGRGLQLLFYSVGIGQISSEVPQNLSASRPQDRQFILSSKKLLLSDSGFYLCAWSGDRDRVENSPLHFGNGTRLTVT.

The sample holds a few counts of this clone. V is TRBV4-2 and J is TRBJ2-5; TRBD1 is a possible D gene (6 bases). The germline V and J ends were trimmed by 4 bases and 7 bases, with 16 bases remaining between them. The germline gives CDR1 LGHNA, CDR2 YNFKEQ. The CDR3 loop spans 14 amino acids. CDR3 in DNA: TGTGCCAGCAGCCGTGGGGGCATGACTGGGACCCAGTACTTC. Residues: CASSRGGMTGTQYF.

This chain uses TRBV4-3 with TRBJ1-6, with TRBD1 identical over 7 bases. V lost 4 bases, J lost 10 bases, and 7 bases stayed unmatched. Germline CDR1 and CDR2: LGHNA and YSLEER. This CDR3 region has 14 residues. The CDR3 loop reads CASSPGQINSPLHF. As DNA, the CDR3 is TGCGCCAGCAGCCCGGGACAGATCAACTCACCCCTCCACTTT.

This rearrangement joins TRBV12-3 or TRBV12-4 to TRBJ1-3; D gene ambiguous. The CDR3 is 13 residues long. Trimming pared 7 bases from V and 0 bases from J, leaving 7 bases between. CDR3 coding DNA: TGTGCCAGCAACCCTTCCTCTGGAAACACCATATATTTT. Protein: CASNPSSGNTIYF.

The CDR3 protein is CASSIRVDSNQPQHF. CDR3 DNA sequence: TGTGCCAGTAGTATTCGCGTGGATAGCAATCAGCCCCAGCATTTT. V gene TRBV19 combines with J gene TRBJ1-5; D remains unclear. This CDR3 spans 15 amino acids. The V gene's germline CDR1 is LNHDA and CDR2 SQIVND (reference sequence). Trimming pared 3 bases from V and 0 bases from J, leaving 9 bases between.

V is TRBV29-1 and J is TRBJ1-1; no reliable D call. CDR1 SQVTM and CDR2 ANQGSEA come from the germline V gene. The CDR3 is 10 amino acids. V dropped 4 bases and J dropped 1 base, with 1 base sitting between them. The CDR3 loop is CSVGNTEAFF. As DNA, the CDR3 is TGCAGCGTTGGGAACACTGAAGCTTTCTTT.

The gene calls are TRBV7-8 and TRBJ1-1, with 9 bases identical to TRBD1. V trimming: 1 base; J trimming: 11 bases; junction bases outside the gene matches: 5. CDR1 is SGHVS, CDR2 FQNEAQ, per germline. There are 13 residues in the CDR3. As DNA, the CDR3 is TGTGCCAGCAGCTTAGGTCGGGACAGGGCGGCTTTCTTT. Translated: CASSLGRDRAAFF.

CDR3 loop: CASSFDEVKGSNQPQHF. CDR3 sequence (DNA): TGTGCCAGCAGCTTCGACGAGGTGAAGGGGTCTAATCAGCCCCAGCATTTT. This rearrangement joins TRBV13 to TRBJ1-5; TRBD1 is a possible D gene (5 bases). Deletions cut 3 bases from V and 4 bases from J, with 19 bases between. Germline V CDR1 and CDR2: PRHDT, FYEKMQ (reference sequence). The CDR3 runs 17 residues.

The J gene is TRBJ2-5, the V gene TRBV23-1; D gene unclear. TRBV23-1 is sorted into the ORF group, with uncertain function. V lost 5 bases and J 3 bases, leaving 13 bases between the germline ends. The CDR3 contains 14 residues. The CDR3 loop reads CASSSGRTEETQYF. The CDR3 coding sequence is TGCGCCAGCAGTTCGGGCAGAACTGAAGAGACCCAGTACTTC.

The rearrangement joins TRBV9 to TRBJ2-7; the D gene is possibly TRBD2 (7 bases). Germline V gene data show CDR1 as SGDLS and CDR2 as YYNGEE. The CDR3 is 15 residues long. The ends were cut back, 4 bases at V and 6 bases at J, with 20 bases in the middle. This chain's CDR3 is CASSPTGSGGAEQYF. The CDR3, as DNA: TGTGCCAGCAGCCCCACGGGTTCTGGGGGGGCCGAGCAGTACTTC.

The chain combines TRBV5-1 with TRBJ1-1; TRBD1 matches 9 bases. Germline assignment: CDR1 SGHRS and CDR2 YFSETQ. This CDR3 has 16 amino acids. The V segment lost 0 bases and the J segment 11 bases; nucleotides outside the gene matches: 14. The CDR3 is CASSLGADRGRQGAFF. The CDR3 DNA follows: TGCGCCAGCAGCTTGGGGGCGGACAGGGGTCGCCAGGGGGCTTTCTTT. Complete variable domain (other parts from reference TRBV5-1 and TRBJ1-1): KAGVTQTPRYLIKTRGQQVTLSCSPISGHRSVSWYQQTPGQGLQFLFEYFSETQRNKGNFPGRFSGRQFSNSRSEMNVSTLELGDSALYLCASSLGADRGRQGAFFGQGTRLTVV.

V usage is TRBV19 and J usage is TRBJ1-2; TRBD1 agrees at 8 bases. V trimming: 6 bases; J trimming: 4 bases; junction bases outside the gene matches: 4. Germline V gene data show CDR1 as LNHDA and CDR2 as SQIVND (reference sequence). This CDR3 comprises 13 residues. For the CDR3, the DNA is TGTGCCAGTAGGGGGACAGGCCTCTATGGCTACACCTTC. It specifies CASRGTGLYGYTF.

This chain joins TRBV9 and TRBJ1-6; TRBD1 might be the D (5 bases). V was trimmed by 4 bases and J by 0 bases, leaving 14 bases between them. Germline assignment: CDR1 SGDLS and CDR2 YYNGEE. The CDR3 totals 17 residues. The CDR3 nucleotides are TGTGCCAGCAGCCTAGAGCAGGGTAGCTCCTATAATTCACCCCTCCACTTT. This gives the protein CASSLEQGSSYNSPLHF.

This clone was seen more than once but under ten times. CDR3 sequence (DNA): TGTGCTAGTGGTCTCCCACGGGAGGGCACTGAAGCTTTCTTT. Translating it yields CASGLPREGTEAFF. V and J are TRBV12-5 and TRBJ1-1; D is undetermined. The CDR3 is 14 amino acids. V lost 5 bases to trimming and J lost 4 bases, with 14 bases between them. Germline V gives CDR1 LGHNT, CDR2 FRNRAP.

The chain couples TRBV7-9 to TRBJ1-1; D gene uncertain. Germline V CDR1 and CDR2: SEHNR, FQNEAQ (reference sequence). The CDR3 runs 17 residues. Trimming took 6 bases from V and 2 from J, leaving 22 bases between them. CDR3 residues: CASRPPGVGGDNTEAFF. CDR3 nucleotides: TGTGCCAGCAGACCTCCGGGAGTTGGAGGAGATAACACTGAAGCTTTCTTT.

This rearrangement joins TRBV14 to TRBJ1-1, with D unresolved. The CDR3 is 14 amino acids. V was cut by 1 base and J by 8 bases, with 14 bases left in between. Germline CDR1 SGHDN, CDR2 FVKESK. The CDR3 region is CASSQAAVTVEAFF. The CDR3 DNA sequence: TGTGCCAGCAGCCAAGCTGCAGTCACAGTGGAAGCTTTCTTT.

This clone came up once. This rearrangement joins TRBV5-1 to TRBJ1-1, with D possibly TRBD1 on 5 matching bases. V dropped 0 bases and J dropped 1 base, with 7 bases sitting between them. The germline gives CDR1 SGHRS, CDR2 YFSETQ. The CDR3 runs 14 residues. The CDR3 is CASSLVDKNTEAFF. In DNA form, the CDR3 reads TGCGCCAGCAGCTTGGTGGACAAGAACACTGAAGCTTTCTTT.

For this clone: In the same sample, other DNA sequences code for this CDR3. The chain is built from TRBV4-1 and TRBJ1-1; weak D call: TRBD1 (5 bases). This CDR3 spans 15 amino acids. Germline V gene data show CDR1 as MGHRA and CDR2 as YSYEKL. The V end was cut by 1 base, the J end by 0 bases, with 9 bases between. The CDR3 reads CASSQVGGVNTEAFF. The DNA for the CDR3 is TGCGCCAGCAGCCAAGTCGGGGGGGTGAACACTGAAGCTTTCTTT.

The rearrangement uses TRBV2 and TRBJ2-7; 7 positions match TRBD1. V lost 0 bases and J lost 1; bases outside the gene matches: 6. The CDR3 spans 16 residues. The germline CDR1 and CDR2 sequences are SNHLY and FYNNEI. CDR3 DNA: TGTGCCAGCAGTGAAGCTAGCAGGGGGTCGTCCTACGAGCAGTACTTC. Protein sequence: CASSEASRGSSYEQYF.

This clone was detected only a few times. This rearrangement joins TRBV7-2 to TRBJ2-7; D is ambiguous. This CDR3 contains 13 residues. Germline assignment: CDR1 SGHTA and CDR2 FQGNSA. V was cut by 5 bases and J by 2 bases, with 10 bases left in between. The CDR3 DNA follows: TGTGCCAGCAGCCCATCAACAGCCTACGAGCAGTACTTC. Its protein is CASSPSTAYEQYF. The whole variable domain, remainder taken from reference TRBV7-2 and TRBJ2-7, is GAGVSQSPSNKVTEKGKDVELRCDPISGHTALYWYRQSLGQGLEFLIYFQGNSAPDKSGLPSDRFSAERTGGSVSTLTIQRTQQEDSAVYLCASSPSTAYEQYFGPGTRLTVT.

The V gene is TRBV7-8, the J gene TRBJ2-7; D is undetermined. Germline assignment: CDR1 SGHVS and CDR2 FQNEAQ. This CDR3 region has 13 residues. Trimming took off 0 bases at V and 3 bases at J, with 6 bases between the two ends. CDR3 amino acids: CASSLAVNYEQYF. CDR3 nucleotides: TGTGCCAGCAGCTTAGCGGTCAACTACGAGCAGTACTTC. Variable domain in full (rest from reference TRBV7-8 and TRBJ2-7): GAGVSQSPRYKVAKRGQDVALRCDPISGHVSLFWYQQALGQGPEFLTYFQNEAQLDKSGLPSDRFFAERPEGSVSTLKIQRTQQEDSAVYLCASSLAVNYEQYFGPGTRLTVT.